The 19 T cell receptor beta chains reported below all come from one sample, sequenced in a study of OX40 agonist ivuxolimab in advanced cancers. Some clones are missing from TCRdb's copy, which holds only in-frame ones; the method was immunoSEQ multiplex PCR. Of about 55,000 clones in the sample, 88% were seen once. The sample in question was CD4+ or CD8+ T cells sorted from blood, obtained in a trial of the OX40 agonist ivuxolimab. These TCRs come from an adult with an advanced solid tumor such as melanoma, head and neck, liver or kidney cancer.

V gene TRBV5-5 combines with J gene TRBJ2-1; possibly TRBD2 for D (6 bases). The CDR3 is made up of 13 amino acids. Trimming cost V 4 bases and J 11 bases, with 16 bases left between them. Germline loops: CDR1 SGHKS, CDR2 YYEKEE (reference sequence). CDR3 sequence (DNA): TGTGCCAGCAGCCCGGGTGGGGGGAGCCAGCAGTTCTTC. Translated, it gives CASSPGGGSQQFF.

The V and J genes are TRBV10-2 and TRBJ2-7, with 9 bases aligning to TRBD1. The ends lost 3 bases at V and 5 bases at J; junction bases unmatched: 2. The germline V gene encodes CDR1 WSHSY and CDR2 SAAADI. The CDR3 is 13 amino acids. CDR3 coding DNA: TGCGCCAGCAGTGATCGGACAGGGGACGAGCAGTACTTC. It is translated as CASSDRTGDEQYF.

The V gene is TRBV6-6, the J gene TRBJ1-5; weak D call: TRBD1 (6 bases). V was clipped by 11 bases and J by 1 base, with 15 bases between them. Looked up from germline, CDR1 is MNHNY and CDR2 is SVGAGI (reference sequence). The CDR3 contains 14 residues. The CDR3: CALGRGYSNQPQHF. CDR3 coding DNA: TGTGCCTTGGGCAGGGGATACAGCAATCAGCCCCAGCATTTT.

The V and J genes are TRBV14 and TRBJ1-2; D possibly corresponds to TRBD1 (6 bases). The CDR3 contains 12 residues. Germline V gene lookup returns CDR1 SGHDN and CDR2 FVKESK. V was clipped by 3 bases and J by 9 bases, with 11 bases between them. CDR3 nucleotides: TGTGCCAGCAGCCAGGGGGCGGGACGCTACACCTTC. Translation gives CASSQGAGRYTF. The full variable domain, rest sourced from reference TRBV14 and TRBJ1-2, is EAGVTQFPSHSVIEKGQTVTLRCDPISGHDNLYWYRRVMGKEIKFLLHFVKESKQDESGMPNNRFLAERTGGTYSTLKVQPAELEDSGVYFCASSQGAGRYTFGSGTRLTVV.

In its sample, this clone was seen a few times. CDR3 amino acids: CASSLGTGRIAEAFF. In nucleotides, the CDR3 is TGTGCCAGCAGCTTGGGGACAGGGCGGATCGCTGAAGCTTTCTTT. The genes are TRBV5-4 and TRBJ1-1; 8 bases line up with TRBD1. The V gene's germline CDR1 is SGHNT and CDR2 YYREEE (reference sequence). The CDR3 consists of 15 residues. The trim removed 0 bases at V and 6 bases at J, leaving 7 bases unmatched.

The sample holds one count of this clone. The gene calls are TRBV19 and TRBJ1-1, with no clear D. The V gene lost 4 bases and the J gene lost 1 base, with 10 bases spanning the gap. The germline gives CDR1 LNHDA, CDR2 SQIVND (reference sequence). The CDR3 is 14 amino acids. CDR3 region: CASSNGRRNTEAFF. For the CDR3, the DNA is TGTGCCAGTAGTAACGGACGGAGGAACACTGAAGCTTTCTTT. The full variable domain, in which reference TRBV19 and TRBJ1-1 provide the parts outside the CDR3, is DGGITQSPKYLFRKEGQNVTLSCEQNLNHDAMYWYRQDPGQGLRLIYYSQIVNDFQKGDIAEGYSVSREKKESFPLTVTSAQKNPTAFYLCASSNGRRNTEAFFGQGTRLTVV.

The chain has TRBV2 and TRBJ2-1, with D perhaps matching TRBD1 (5 bases). This CDR3 has 14 amino acids. Trimming cost V 10 bases and J 6 bases, with 19 bases left between them. CDR1 is SNHLY, CDR2 FYNNEI, per germline. For the CDR3, the DNA is TGTGCCACCCTCGGAGTAAGGGGCTCCAATGAGCAGTTCTTC. It encodes CATLGVRGSNEQFF.

V gene TRBV11-2 combines with J gene TRBJ2-5, with no clear D. This CDR3 is 11 amino acids long. Germline-derived CDR1 and CDR2 are SGHAT and FQNNGV. V lost 4 bases and J 8 bases, leaving 8 bases between the germline ends. The CDR3 reads CASSSTNTQYF. The CDR3 DNA reads as TGTGCCAGCAGCTCGACAAATACCCAGTACTTC.

The gene calls are TRBV19 and TRBJ2-1, with 8 bases lining up with TRBD2. Germline V gives CDR1 LNHDA, CDR2 SQIVND (reference sequence). V shed 9 bases and J 2 bases; nucleotides not matched to a gene: 9. This CDR3 comprises 15 residues. CDR3 loop: CASGEDGRAYNEQFF. CDR3 sequence (DNA): TGTGCCAGCGGCGAGGACGGGAGGGCCTACAATGAGCAGTTCTTC. The full variable domain, completed using reference TRBV19 and TRBJ2-1, is DGGITQSPKYLFRKEGQNVTLSCEQNLNHDAMYWYRQDPGQGLRLIYYSQIVNDFQKGDIAEGYSVSREKKESFPLTVTSAQKNPTAFYLCASGEDGRAYNEQFFGPGTRLTVL.

The rearrangement uses TRBV19 and TRBJ1-3, with a possible D match to TRBD1 (5 bases). With 3 bases removed from V and 4 bases from J, the gap between germline ends came to 16 bases. Germline-derived CDR1 and CDR2 are LNHDA and SQIVND (reference sequence). This CDR3 contains 16 residues. For the CDR3, the DNA is TGTGCCAGTAGTATGGGGCCACCACGACTCGGAAACACCATATATTTT. Translation gives CASSMGPPRLGNTIYF.

This clone is a singleton in its sample. The rearrangement links TRBV18 to TRBJ1-1; unclear D gene. V was cut by 3 bases and J by 4 bases, with 9 bases left in between. The CDR3 has 13 amino acids. Germline assignment: CDR1 KGHSH and CDR2 LQKENI. The CDR3 loop is CASSPYDGTEAFF. The DNA of the CDR3 is TGTGCCAGCTCACCCTATGATGGCACTGAAGCTTTCTTT.

The rearrangement joins TRBV9 to TRBJ1-1; the match to TRBD1 covers 8 bases. Germline CDR1 SGDLS, CDR2 YYNGEE. J was trimmed by 5 bases and V by 0 bases; bases with no gene match: 6. The CDR3 contains 15 residues. CDR3 bases: TGTGCCAGCAGCGTAGCAGGGGGCTTGATGACTGAAGCTTTCTTT. Its translation is CASSVAGGLMTEAFF.

The chain uses TRBV20-1 and TRBJ2-1, with D unclear. Trimming cost V 4 bases and J 12 bases, with 13 bases left between them. Per the germline V gene, CDR1 is DFQATT and CDR2 is SNEGSKA (reference sequence). The CDR3 extends over 11 amino acids. This chain's CDR3 is CSATYGPGQFF. As DNA, the CDR3 is TGCAGTGCTACCTACGGGCCGGGGCAGTTCTTC.

The chain links TRBV29-1 to TRBJ2-1; D not resolved. The CDR3 contains 11 residues. Looked up from germline, CDR1 is SQVTM and CDR2 is ANQGSEA. Trimming left V 4 bases short and J 4 bases short, with 5 bases between. The CDR3 DNA reads TGCAGCGTTGCACAGTACAATGAGCAGTTCTTC. Translated: CSVAQYNEQFF.

For this clone: One end of the junction does not line up with germline, which may come from a read error. CDR3 in DNA: TGTGCTAGCAGCTTAGGACCGGGACAGGGGTCTCAGGAGCAGTACTTC. This codes for CASSLGPGQGSQEQYF. The chain recombines TRBV7-7 with TRBJ2-7, with 10 bases fitting TRBD1. The CDR3 has 16 amino acids. CDR1 and CDR2 (germline): SSHAT, FNYEAQ (reference sequence).

The genes are TRBV9 and TRBJ2-3, with 14 nucleotides matching TRBD2. CDR3 length: 15 residues. Germline CDR1 SGDLS, CDR2 YYNGEE. Trimming removed 3 bases from V and 9 bases from J; junction bases left unmatched: 6. The CDR3: CASSEGLAGVPTQYF. The CDR3 DNA reads as TGTGCCAGCAGCGAGGGACTAGCGGGAGTTCCGACGCAGTATTTT.

The V and J genes are TRBV6-1 and TRBJ2-2; 7 bases map to TRBD2. V was pared by 8 bases and J by 1 base, with 4 bases of the junction left unmatched. CDR3 length: 14 residues. Germline values: CDR1 MNHNS, CDR2 SASEGT. The CDR3 DNA follows: TGTGCCAGCGGGAGGGGATGGAACACCGGGGAGCTGTTTTTT. Translation: CASGRGWNTGELFF.

This rearrangement joins TRBV6-1 to TRBJ1-4; D is unresolved. Germline loops: CDR1 MNHNS, CDR2 SASEGT. This CDR3 is built from 11 residues. Trimming removed 5 bases from V and 7 bases from J, with 5 bases in between. The CDR3 DNA follows: TGTGCCAGCAGTTTGGCTGAAAAACTGTTTTTT. This translates into CASSLAEKLFF.

V usage is TRBV19 and J usage is TRBJ2-7; maybe TRBD2 (5 bases). CDR1 is LNHDA and CDR2 is SQIVND in the germline V gene (reference sequence). Trimming left V 4 bases short and J 1 base short, with 11 bases between. This CDR3 is built from 14 residues. CDR3 sequence reads: CASSTSGSSYEQYF. The CDR3 region has the DNA TGTGCCAGTAGTACCTCTGGGAGTTCCTACGAGCAGTACTTC.